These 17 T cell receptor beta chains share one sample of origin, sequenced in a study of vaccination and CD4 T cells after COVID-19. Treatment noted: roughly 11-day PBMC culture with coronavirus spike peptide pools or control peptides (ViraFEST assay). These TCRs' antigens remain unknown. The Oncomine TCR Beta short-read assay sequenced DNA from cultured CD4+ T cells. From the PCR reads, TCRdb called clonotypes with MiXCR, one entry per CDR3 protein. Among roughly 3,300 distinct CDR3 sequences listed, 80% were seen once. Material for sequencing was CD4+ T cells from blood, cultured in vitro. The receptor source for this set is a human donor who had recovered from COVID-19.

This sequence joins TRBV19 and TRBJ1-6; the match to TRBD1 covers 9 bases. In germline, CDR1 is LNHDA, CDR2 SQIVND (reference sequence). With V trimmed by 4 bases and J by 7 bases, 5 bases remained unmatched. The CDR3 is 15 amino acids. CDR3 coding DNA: TGTGCCAGTAGTAGTACAGGGGGCCCGAATTCACCCCTCCACTTT. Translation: CASSSTGGPNSPLHF.

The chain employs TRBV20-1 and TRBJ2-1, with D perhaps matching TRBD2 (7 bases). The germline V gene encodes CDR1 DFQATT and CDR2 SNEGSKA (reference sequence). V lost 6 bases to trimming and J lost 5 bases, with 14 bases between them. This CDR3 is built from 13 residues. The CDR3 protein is CSAPRGGDNEQFF. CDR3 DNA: TGCAGTGCCCCCAGGGGAGGGGACAATGAGCAGTTCTTC.

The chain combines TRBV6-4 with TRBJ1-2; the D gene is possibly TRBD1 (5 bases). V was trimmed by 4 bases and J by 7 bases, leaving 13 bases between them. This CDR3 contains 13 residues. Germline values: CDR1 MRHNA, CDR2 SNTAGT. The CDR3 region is CASSGGGGSGYTF. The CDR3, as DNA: TGTGCCAGCAGTGGAGGCGGGGGTAGTGGCTACACCTTC.

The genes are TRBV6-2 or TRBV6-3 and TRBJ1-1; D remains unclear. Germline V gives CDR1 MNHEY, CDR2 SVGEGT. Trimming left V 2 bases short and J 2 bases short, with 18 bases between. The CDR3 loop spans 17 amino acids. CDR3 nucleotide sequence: TGTGCCAGCAGTTACAGATCGGCAAGGAGCGCCAACACTGAAGCTTTCTTT. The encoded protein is CASSYRSARSANTEAFF.

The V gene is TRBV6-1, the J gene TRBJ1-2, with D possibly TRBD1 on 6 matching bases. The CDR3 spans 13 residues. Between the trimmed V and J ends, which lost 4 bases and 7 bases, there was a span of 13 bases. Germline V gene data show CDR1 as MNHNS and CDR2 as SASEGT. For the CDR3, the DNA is TGTGCCAGCAGTGCCACAGGGCAAGGTGGCTACACCTTC. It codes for CASSATGQGGYTF.

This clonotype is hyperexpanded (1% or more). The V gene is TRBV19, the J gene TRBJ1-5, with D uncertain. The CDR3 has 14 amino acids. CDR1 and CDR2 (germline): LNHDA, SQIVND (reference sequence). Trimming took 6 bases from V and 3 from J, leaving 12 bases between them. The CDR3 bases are TGTGCCAGTAGCCCGGCGGGGTTCAATCAGCCCCAGCATTTT. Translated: CASSPAGFNQPQHF.

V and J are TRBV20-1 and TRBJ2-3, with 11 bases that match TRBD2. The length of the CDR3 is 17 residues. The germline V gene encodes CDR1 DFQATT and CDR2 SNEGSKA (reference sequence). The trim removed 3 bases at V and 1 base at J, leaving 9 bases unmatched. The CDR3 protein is CSARVAGGRRGTDTQYF. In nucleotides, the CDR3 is TGCAGTGCTAGGGTAGCGGGGGGGCGCAGGGGCACAGATACGCAGTATTTT.

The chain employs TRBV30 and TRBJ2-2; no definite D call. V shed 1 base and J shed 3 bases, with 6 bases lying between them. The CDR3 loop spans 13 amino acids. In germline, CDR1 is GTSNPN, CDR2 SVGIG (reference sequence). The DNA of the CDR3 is TGTGCCTGGAGTGGGCAGTACACCGGGGAGCTGTTTTTT. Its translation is CAWSGQYTGELFF.

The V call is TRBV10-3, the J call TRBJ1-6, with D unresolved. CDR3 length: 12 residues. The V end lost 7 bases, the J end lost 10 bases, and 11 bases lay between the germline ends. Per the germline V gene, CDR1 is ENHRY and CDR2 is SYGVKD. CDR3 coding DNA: TGTGCCATCAAAGACAAACAGTCACCCCTCCACTTT. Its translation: CAIKDKQSPLHF.

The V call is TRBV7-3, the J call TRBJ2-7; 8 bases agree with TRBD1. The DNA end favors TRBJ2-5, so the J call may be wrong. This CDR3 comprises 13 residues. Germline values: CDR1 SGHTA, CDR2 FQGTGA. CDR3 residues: CASSSGGGETQYF. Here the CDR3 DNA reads TGTGCCAGCAGTTCAGGGGGCGGAGAGACCCAGTACTTC.

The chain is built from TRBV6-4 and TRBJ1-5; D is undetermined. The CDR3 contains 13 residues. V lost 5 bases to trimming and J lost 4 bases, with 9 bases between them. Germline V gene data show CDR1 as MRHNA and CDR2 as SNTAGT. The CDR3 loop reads CASSSHENQPQHF. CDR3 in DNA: TGTGCCAGCAGTTCCCACGAGAATCAGCCCCAGCATTTT.

CDR3 region: CASSFTGGGQPQHF. The CDR3 DNA reads TGTGCCAGCAGTTTCACGGGGGGAGGTCAGCCCCAGCATTTT. The chain uses TRBV6-2 or TRBV6-3 and TRBJ1-5; possible D gene TRBD1, 5 bases. Germline V gene lookup returns CDR1 MNHEY and CDR2 SVGEGT. The CDR3 is 14 residues long. Trimming took 4 bases from V and 6 from J, leaving 13 bases between them.

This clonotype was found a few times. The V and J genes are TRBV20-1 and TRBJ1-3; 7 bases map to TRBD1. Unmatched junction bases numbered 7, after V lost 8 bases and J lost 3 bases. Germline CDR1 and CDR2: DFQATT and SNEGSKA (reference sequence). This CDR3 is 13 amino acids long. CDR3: CSFRDSVGNTIYF. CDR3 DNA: TGCAGTTTCCGGGACAGCGTTGGAAACACCATATATTTT.

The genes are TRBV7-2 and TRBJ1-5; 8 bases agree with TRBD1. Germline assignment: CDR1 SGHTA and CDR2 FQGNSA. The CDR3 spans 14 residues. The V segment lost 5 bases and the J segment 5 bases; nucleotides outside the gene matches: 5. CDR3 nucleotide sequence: TGTGCCAGCAGCCCTGACAGGGGTGATCAGCCCCAGCATTTT. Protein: CASSPDRGDQPQHF.

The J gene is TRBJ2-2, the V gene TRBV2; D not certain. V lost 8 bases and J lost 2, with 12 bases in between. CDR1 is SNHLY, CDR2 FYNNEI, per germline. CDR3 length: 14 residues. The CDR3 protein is CASVEDLNTGELFF. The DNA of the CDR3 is TGTGCCAGCGTTGAAGACTTAAACACCGGGGAGCTGTTTTTT.

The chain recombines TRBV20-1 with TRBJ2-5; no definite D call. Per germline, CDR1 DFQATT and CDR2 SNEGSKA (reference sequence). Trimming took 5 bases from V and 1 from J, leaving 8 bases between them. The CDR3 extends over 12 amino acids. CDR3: CSAAVAQETQYF. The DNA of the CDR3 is TGCAGTGCTGCCGTGGCCCAAGAGACCCAGTACTTC.

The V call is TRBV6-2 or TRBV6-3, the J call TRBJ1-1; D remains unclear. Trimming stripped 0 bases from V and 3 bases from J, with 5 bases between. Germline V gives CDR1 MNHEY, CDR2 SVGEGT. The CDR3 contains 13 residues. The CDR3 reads CASSYSLHTEAFF. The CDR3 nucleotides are TGTGCCAGCAGTTACTCGCTGCACACTGAAGCTTTCTTT.